The 7 T cell receptor beta chains below all came from one sample that was sequenced in a study of T-cell memory formation after mild COVID-19. TCRdb passed the 5' RACE reads through MiXCR, listing each CDR3 protein once. There are about 340,000 distinct CDR3 sequences in the sample; roughly 13% occur only once, and about 20% lies in the top ten. Sequencing input: PBMCs or a T cell subset sorted from them (not recorded which). Every receptor here comes from a man aged 18 to 30 who had mild COVID-19 (a few samples of this study predate the infection). Cell type and time point are not known.

The chain carries TRBV5-1 and TRBJ2-2; 12 bases line up with TRBD1. CDR1 and CDR2 (germline): SGHRS, YFSETQ. This CDR3 region has 16 residues. J was trimmed by 4 bases and V by 4 bases; bases with no gene match: 5. The CDR3 DNA follows: TGCGCCAGCAGCCGGGACAGGGGGCATGGCACCGGGGAGCTGTTTTTT. This translates into CASSRDRGHGTGELFF.

This clonotype was detected many times. This rearrangement joins TRBV10-3 to TRBJ1-1; D is ambiguous. Germline CDR1 is ENHRY and CDR2 is SYGVKD. Between the trimmed V and J ends, which lost 5 bases and 3 bases, there was a span of 13 bases. The length of the CDR3 is 14 residues. CDR3 in DNA: TGTGCCATCAGTCAAGGTATTCGGGACACTGAAGCTTTCTTT. It codes for CAISQGIRDTEAFF.

V and J are TRBV27 and TRBJ2-7, with D possibly matching TRBD2 (5 bases). V was trimmed by 11 bases and J by 0 bases, leaving 29 bases between them. The germline gives CDR1 MNHEY, CDR2 SMNVEV (reference sequence). The CDR3 runs 18 residues. CDR3 in DNA: TGTGCCGCGCGGCCGTTAGAGCGGACGGCAGGCAGCTCCTACGAGCAGTACGTC. This encodes CAARPLERTAGSSYEQYV.

Many counts were recorded for this clonotype. The chain couples TRBV7-3 to TRBJ2-3; 7 bases match TRBD1. This CDR3 contains 14 residues. V lost 4 bases and J lost 6; bases outside the gene matches: 7. Germline V CDR1 and CDR2: SGHTA, FQGTGA. This CDR3 is CASSWGQPPDTQYF. The CDR3 coding sequence is TGTGCCAGCAGCTGGGGACAGCCTCCGGATACGCAGTATTTT. Variable domain in full (rest from reference TRBV7-3 and TRBJ2-3): GAGVSQTPSNKVTEKGKYVELRCDPISGHTALYWYRQSLGQGPEFLIYFQGTGAADDSGLPNDRFFAVRPEGSVSTLKIQRTERGDSAVYLCASSWGQPPDTQYFGPGTRLTVL.

CDR3 in amino acids: CASSLRGRAQQPQHF. The CDR3 DNA reads TGTGCCAGCAGCCTGAGAGGCAGGGCTCAGCAGCCCCAGCATTTT. This chain joins TRBV6-1 and TRBJ1-5, with D tentatively TRBD1 (5 bases). The CDR3 is made up of 15 amino acids. Per the germline V gene, CDR1 is MNHNS and CDR2 is SASEGT. Trimming took off 6 bases at V and 7 bases at J, with 19 bases between the two ends.

This clonotype was detected a few times. V usage is TRBV29-1 and J usage is TRBJ2-5, with D perhaps TRBD2 (6 bases). This CDR3 is 12 amino acids long. Germline V gene sequence: CDR1 SQVTM, CDR2 ANQGSEA. Trimming shortened V by 8 bases and J by 0 bases, and 10 bases separated the two germline ends. For the CDR3, the DNA is TGCAGCCTCCGGGGGAACCAAGAGACCCAGTACTTC. This sequence encodes CSLRGNQETQYF.

The chain uses TRBV7-9 and TRBJ2-7; 9 nucleotides agree with TRBD1. Germline assignment: CDR1 SEHNR and CDR2 FQNEAQ (reference sequence). The ends lost 5 bases at V and 4 bases at J; junction bases unmatched: 9. This CDR3 spans 15 amino acids. The DNA of the CDR3 is TGTGCCAGCAGCGACAGCAACAGGGGGCGGTACGAGCAGTACTTC. Its protein product is CASSDSNRGRYEQYF. Supplemented by reference TRBV7-9 and TRBJ2-7, the full variable domain reads DTGVSQNPRHKITKRGQNVTFRCDPISEHNRLYWYRQTLGQGPEFLTYFQNEAQLEKSRLLSDRFSAERPKGSFSTLEIQRTEQGDSAMYLCASSDSNRGRYEQYFGPGTRLTVT.